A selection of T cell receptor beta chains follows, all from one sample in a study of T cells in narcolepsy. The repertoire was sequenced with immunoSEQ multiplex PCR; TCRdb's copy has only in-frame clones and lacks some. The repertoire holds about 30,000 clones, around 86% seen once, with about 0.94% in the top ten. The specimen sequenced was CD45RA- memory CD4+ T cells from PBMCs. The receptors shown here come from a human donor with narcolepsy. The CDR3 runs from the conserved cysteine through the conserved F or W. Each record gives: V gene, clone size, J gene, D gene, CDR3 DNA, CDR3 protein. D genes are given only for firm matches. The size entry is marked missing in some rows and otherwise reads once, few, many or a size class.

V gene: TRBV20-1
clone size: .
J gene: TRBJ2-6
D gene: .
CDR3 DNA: TGCAGTGCTAGGGGGGCCAACGTCCTGACTTTC
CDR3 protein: CSARGANVLTF

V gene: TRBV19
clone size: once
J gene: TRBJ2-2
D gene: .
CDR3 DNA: TGTGCCAGTAGTCAGGGATGGCGGGACACCGGGGAGCTGTTTTTT
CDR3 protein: CASSQGWRDTGELFF

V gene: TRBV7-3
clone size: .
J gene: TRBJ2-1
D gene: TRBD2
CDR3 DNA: TGTGCCAGCAGCTCGGGACTAGCGGCCAATGAGCAGTTCTTC
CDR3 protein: CASSSGLAANEQFF

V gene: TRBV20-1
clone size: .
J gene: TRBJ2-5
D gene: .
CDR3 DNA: TGCAGTGCTAGACCCGAAGAGACCCAGTACTTC
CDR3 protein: CSARPEETQYF

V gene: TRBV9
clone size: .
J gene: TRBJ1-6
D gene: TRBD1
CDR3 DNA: TGTGCCAGCAGCGTAGCGGGACAGGGGTATTCACCCCTCCACTTT
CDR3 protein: CASSVAGQGYSPLHF

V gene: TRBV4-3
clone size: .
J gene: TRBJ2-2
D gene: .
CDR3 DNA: TGCGCCAGCAGCCATCAGGGAGCCGGGGAGCTGTTTTTT
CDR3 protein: CASSHQGAGELFF

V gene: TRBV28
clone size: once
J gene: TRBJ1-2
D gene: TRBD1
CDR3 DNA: TGTGCCAGCAGTCCGCCCCGTTGGGACAGGGGGATATTGGGCTATGGCTACACCTTC
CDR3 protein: CASSPPRWDRGILGYGYTF

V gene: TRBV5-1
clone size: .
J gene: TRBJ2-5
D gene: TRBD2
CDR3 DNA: TGCGCCAGCAGCTTGAGCGGGGCAGAGACCCAGTACTTC
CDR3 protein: CASSLSGAETQYF

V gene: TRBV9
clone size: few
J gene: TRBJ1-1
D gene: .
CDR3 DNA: TGTGCCAGCAGCAAGCGGACAACAATGAACACTGAAGCTTTCTTT
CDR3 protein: CASSKRTTMNTEAFF

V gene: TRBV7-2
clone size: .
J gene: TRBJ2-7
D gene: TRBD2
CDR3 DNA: TGTGCCAGCAGCTCCGGGAGGGGGGGAACCTACGAGCAGTACTTC
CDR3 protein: CASSSGRGGTYEQYF

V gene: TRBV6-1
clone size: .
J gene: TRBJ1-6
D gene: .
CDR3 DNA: TGTGCCAGCAGTTCGGGGGGCGTTAATTCACCCCTCCACTTT
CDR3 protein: CASSSGGVNSPLHF

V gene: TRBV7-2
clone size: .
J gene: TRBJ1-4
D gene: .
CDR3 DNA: TGTGCCAGCAGCTTTAATGAAAAACTGTTTTTT
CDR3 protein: CASSFNEKLFF

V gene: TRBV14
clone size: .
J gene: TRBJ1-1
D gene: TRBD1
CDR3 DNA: TGTGCCAGCAGAAGACAGGGAAGGGCTGAAGCTTTCTTT
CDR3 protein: CASRRQGRAEAFF

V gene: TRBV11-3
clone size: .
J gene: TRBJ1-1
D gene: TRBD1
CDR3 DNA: TGTGCCAGCAGCTTAGTGCAGGGGGCTGAAGCTTTCTTT
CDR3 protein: CASSLVQGAEAFF

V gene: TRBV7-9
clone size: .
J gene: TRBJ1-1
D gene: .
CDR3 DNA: TGTGCCAGCAGTTACCAGGGACCCAGCCCTGAAGCTTTCTTT
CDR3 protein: CASSYQGPSPEAFF

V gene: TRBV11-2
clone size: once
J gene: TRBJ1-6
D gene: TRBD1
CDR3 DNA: TGTGCCAGCAGTTTGGGACAGGTTGTGGGCTCCTATAATTCACCCCTCCACTTT
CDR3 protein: CASSLGQVVGSYNSPLHF

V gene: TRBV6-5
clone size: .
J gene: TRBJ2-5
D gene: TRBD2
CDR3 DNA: TGTGCCAGCAGTCGCTACGACGGGGGGGAGACCCAGTACTTC
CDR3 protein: CASSRYDGGETQYF

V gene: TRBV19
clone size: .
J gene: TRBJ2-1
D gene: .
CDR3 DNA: TGTGCCAGTAGTATAAGGCCCATAGATCTATACAATGAGCAGTTCTTC
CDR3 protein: CASSIRPIDLYNEQFF

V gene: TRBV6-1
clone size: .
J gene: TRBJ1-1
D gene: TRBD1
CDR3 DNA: TGTGCCAGCAGCCTGGGACAGGGGATGAACACTGAAGCTTTCTTT
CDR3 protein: CASSLGQGMNTEAFF

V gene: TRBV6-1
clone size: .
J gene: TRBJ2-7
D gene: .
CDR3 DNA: TGTGCCAGCAGCGACGCAGGGCTTCGCCCCTACGAGCAGTACTTC
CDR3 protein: CASSDAGLRPYEQYF

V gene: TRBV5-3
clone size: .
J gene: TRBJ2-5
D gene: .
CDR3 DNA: TGTGCCCTCGGTGGGACTGAACAAGAGACCCAGTACTTC
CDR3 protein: CALGGTEQETQYF

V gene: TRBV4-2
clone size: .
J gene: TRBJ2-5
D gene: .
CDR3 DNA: TGTGCCAGCAGCCAAGGTGGGCCGGGACGGCTGCAAGAGACCCAGTACTTC
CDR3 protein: CASSQGGPGRLQETQYF